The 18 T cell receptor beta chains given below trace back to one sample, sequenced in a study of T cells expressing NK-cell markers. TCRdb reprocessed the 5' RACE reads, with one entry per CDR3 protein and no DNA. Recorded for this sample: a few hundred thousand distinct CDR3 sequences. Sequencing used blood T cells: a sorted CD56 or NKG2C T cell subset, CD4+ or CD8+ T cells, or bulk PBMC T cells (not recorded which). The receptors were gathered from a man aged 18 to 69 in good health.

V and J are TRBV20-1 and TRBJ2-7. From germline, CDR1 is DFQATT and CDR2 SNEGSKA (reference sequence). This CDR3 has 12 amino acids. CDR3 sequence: CSARIRDYEQYF.

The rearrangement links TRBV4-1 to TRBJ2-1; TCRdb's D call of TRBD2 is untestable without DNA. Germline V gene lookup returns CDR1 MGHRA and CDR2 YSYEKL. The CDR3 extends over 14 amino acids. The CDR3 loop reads CASSQMRGGNEQFF.

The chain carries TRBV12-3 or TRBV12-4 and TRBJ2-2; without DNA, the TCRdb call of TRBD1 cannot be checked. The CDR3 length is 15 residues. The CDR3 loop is CASRIQGADTGELFF.

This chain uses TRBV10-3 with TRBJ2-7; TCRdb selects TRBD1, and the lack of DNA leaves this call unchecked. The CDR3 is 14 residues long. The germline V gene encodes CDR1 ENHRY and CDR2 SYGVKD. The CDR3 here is CAIRGAGGIYEQYF.

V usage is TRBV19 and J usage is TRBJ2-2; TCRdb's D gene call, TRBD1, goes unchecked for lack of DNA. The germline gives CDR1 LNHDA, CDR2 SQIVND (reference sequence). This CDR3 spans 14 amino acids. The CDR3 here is CASRGTGRAGELFF.

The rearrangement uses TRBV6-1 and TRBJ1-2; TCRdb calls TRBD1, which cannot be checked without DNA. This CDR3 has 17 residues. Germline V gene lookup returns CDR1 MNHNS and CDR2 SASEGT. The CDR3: CASSGAVRAGINYGYTF.

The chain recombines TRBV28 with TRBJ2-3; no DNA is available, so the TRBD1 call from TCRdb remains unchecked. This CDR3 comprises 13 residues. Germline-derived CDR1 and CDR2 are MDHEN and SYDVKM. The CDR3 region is CASSLPTRGTQYF.

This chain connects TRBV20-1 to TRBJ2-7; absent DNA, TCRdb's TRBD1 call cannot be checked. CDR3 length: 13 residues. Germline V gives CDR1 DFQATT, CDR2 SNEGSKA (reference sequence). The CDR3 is CSAITGDRGEQYF.

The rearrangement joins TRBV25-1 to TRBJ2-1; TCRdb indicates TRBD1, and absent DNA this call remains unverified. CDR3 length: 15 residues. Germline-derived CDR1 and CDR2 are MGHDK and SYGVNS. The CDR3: CASSELGTLYNEQFF.

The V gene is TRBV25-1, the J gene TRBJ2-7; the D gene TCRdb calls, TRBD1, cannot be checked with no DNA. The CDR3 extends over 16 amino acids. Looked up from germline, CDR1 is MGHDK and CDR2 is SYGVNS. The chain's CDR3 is CASSAGIYSPVDEQYF.

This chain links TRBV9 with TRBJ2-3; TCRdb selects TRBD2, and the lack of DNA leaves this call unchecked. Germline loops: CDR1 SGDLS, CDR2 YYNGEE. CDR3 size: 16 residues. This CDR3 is CASSFRTSGVTDTQYF. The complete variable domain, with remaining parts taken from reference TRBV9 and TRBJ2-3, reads DSGVTQTPKHLITATGQRVTLRCSPRSGDLSVYWYQQSLDQGLQFLIQYYNGEERAKGNILERFSAQQFPDLHSELNLSSLELGDSALYFCASSFRTSGVTDTQYFGPGTRLTVL.

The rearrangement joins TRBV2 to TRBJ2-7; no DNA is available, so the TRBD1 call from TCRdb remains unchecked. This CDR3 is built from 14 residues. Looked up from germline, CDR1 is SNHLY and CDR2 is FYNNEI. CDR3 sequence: CASTLGSLPIQQYF.

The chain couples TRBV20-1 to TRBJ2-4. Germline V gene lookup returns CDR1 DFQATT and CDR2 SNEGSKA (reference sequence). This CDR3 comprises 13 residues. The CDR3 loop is CTSHFRDKNIQYF.

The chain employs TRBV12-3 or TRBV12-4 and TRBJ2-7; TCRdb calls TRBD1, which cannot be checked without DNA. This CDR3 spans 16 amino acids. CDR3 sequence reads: CASSLVTLSGGDEQYF.

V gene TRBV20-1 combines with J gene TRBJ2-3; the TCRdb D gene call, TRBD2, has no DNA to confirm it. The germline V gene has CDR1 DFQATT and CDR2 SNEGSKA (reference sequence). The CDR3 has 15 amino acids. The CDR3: CSERAGGRSTDTQYF.

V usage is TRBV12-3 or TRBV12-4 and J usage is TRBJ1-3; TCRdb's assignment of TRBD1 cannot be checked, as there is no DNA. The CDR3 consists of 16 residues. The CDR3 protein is CASSLGLTGAGNTIYF.

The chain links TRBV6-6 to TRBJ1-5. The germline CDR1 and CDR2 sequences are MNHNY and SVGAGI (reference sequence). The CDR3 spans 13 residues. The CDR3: CASSYEEIQPQHF.

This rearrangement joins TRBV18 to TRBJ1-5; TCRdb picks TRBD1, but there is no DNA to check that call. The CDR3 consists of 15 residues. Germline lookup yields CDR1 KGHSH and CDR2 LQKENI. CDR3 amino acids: CASSPLPGTDQPQHF.